This TCR beta chain was sequenced for a study of blood T cell repertoires in COVID-19. Method: immunoSEQ multiplex PCR; TCRdb's copy keeps in-frame clones and lacks some. The repertoire holds around 250,000 clones, with around nine tenths as singletons. This CDR3 is built from 14 residues. V shed 6 bases and J 3 bases; nucleotides not matched to a gene: 3. The germline CDR1 and CDR2 sequences are LNHNV and YYDKDF (reference sequence). This TCR derives from a woman aged 45-59 years who had recovered from COVID-19. Sequencing was performed on PBMCs or T cells enriched from blood (not recorded which). This chain uses TRBV15 with TRBJ2-2; 8 bases fit TRBD2. The CDR3 DNA sequence: TGTGCCACCAGGGGAGCGGGAGACACCGGGGAGCTGTTTTTT. Encoded protein: CATRGAGDTGELFF.